This T cell receptor (beta chain) was captured in a study of shared clonotypes between healthy human individuals. As defined, naive CD8 cells were CD45RO-negative and positively selected for CCR7, with terminally differentiated effector memory CD45RA+ cells excluded. The CDR3 runs 14 residues. With 8 bases removed from V and 2 bases from J, the gap between germline ends came to 13 bases. Germline lookup yields CDR1 MNHEY and CDR2 SMNVEV (reference sequence). Libraries were prepared by immunoSEQ multiplex PCR; TCRdb keeps only in-frame clonotypes and omits some of them. The data contain about 820,000 clones, 85% to 95% of them singletons.

Sequencing was done on a sample of naive CD8+ T cells sorted from blood. The chain combines TRBV27 with TRBJ2-1, with D possibly TRBD2 on 5 matching bases. The clonotype comes from a man aged 30 to 45 in good health. CDR3 in amino acids: CASGRGNTYNEQFF. As DNA, the CDR3 is TGTGCCAGCGGACGGGGAAACACCTACAATGAGCAGTTCTTC.